The 13 T cell receptor beta chains in this list originate from one sample, sequenced in a study of T cell changes during pregnancy in multiple sclerosis. Sequenced by immunoSEQ multiplex PCR; TCRdb stores in-frame clones only, minus some. The repertoire includes approximately 70,000 clones, around 94% of them detected once, and roughly 0.14% sits in the top ten. The sample was CD4+ T cells from peripheral blood mononuclear cells, taken after pregnancy. The receptors derive from a female donor with multiple sclerosis, enrolled in a pregnancy study.

This clone turned up a few times. The chain uses TRBV9 and TRBJ2-7; 7 nucleotides agree with TRBD2. The V gene's germline CDR1 is SGDLS and CDR2 YYNGEE. The V gene end was trimmed by 2 bases and the J gene end by 3 bases; junction bases not matched to a gene: 5. The CDR3 is 14 residues long. CDR3 sequence (DNA): TGTGCCAGCAGCGTCTCGTCTAGCGGCTACGAGCAGTACTTC. Encoded protein: CASSVSSSGYEQYF.

V and J are TRBV2 and TRBJ2-3, with TRBD2 matching 11 bases. Germline V gives CDR1 SNHLY, CDR2 FYNNEI. Trimming took 4 bases from V and 3 from J; bases not matched to a gene: 6. This CDR3 has 16 residues. CDR3 sequence (DNA): TGTGCCAGCAGTGTGATACTAGCGGGAGTTACAGATACGCAGTATTTT. This gives the protein CASSVILAGVTDTQYF. The variable domain in full, completed from reference TRBV2 and TRBJ2-3, reads EPEVTQTPSHQVTQMGQEVILRCVPISNHLYFYWYRQILGQKVEFLVSFYNNEISEKSEIFDDQFSVERPDGSNFTLKIRSTKLEDSAMYFCASSVILAGVTDTQYFGPGTRLTVL.

The chain is built from TRBV2 and TRBJ2-7, with 9 bases identical to TRBD1. V lost 10 bases to trimming and J lost 5 bases; unmatched junction nucleotides: 6. The CDR3 is 12 residues long. The V gene's germline CDR1 is SNHLY and CDR2 FYNNEI. CDR3 DNA: TGTGCCACGGGACAGGGAATGAACGAGCAGTACTTC. It is translated as CATGQGMNEQYF. Drawing the rest from reference TRBV2 and TRBJ2-7, the complete variable domain is EPEVTQTPSHQVTQMGQEVILRCVPISNHLYFYWYRQILGQKVEFLVSFYNNEISEKSEIFDDQFSVERPDGSNFTLKIRSTKLEDSAMYFCATGQGMNEQYFGPGTRLTVT.

The chain combines TRBV28 with TRBJ2-5; possibly TRBD2 for D (6 bases). Trimming stripped 2 bases from V and 6 bases from J, with 13 bases between. CDR1 is MDHEN and CDR2 is SYDVKM in the germline V gene. There are 14 residues in the CDR3. The CDR3 nucleotides are TGTGCCAGCAGTTTAGGACTATTGGTAAAGACCCAGTACTTC. It is translated as CASSLGLLVKTQYF.

This rearrangement joins TRBV27 to TRBJ1-5, with D possibly TRBD1 on 5 matching bases. The CDR3 has 16 amino acids. V lost 4 bases and J lost 7, with 20 bases in between. Per germline, CDR1 MNHEY and CDR2 SMNVEV (reference sequence). CDR3 sequence: CASSSRGGGFGQPQHF. As DNA, the CDR3 is TGTGCCAGCAGTTCCCGGGGGGGAGGTTTTGGGCAGCCCCAGCATTTT.

The J gene is TRBJ2-5, the V gene TRBV11-3, with a possible D match to TRBD1 (5 bases). Trimming took 5 bases from V and 4 from J, leaving 11 bases between them. The CDR3 spans 13 residues. Looked up from germline, CDR1 is SGHNT and CDR2 is YENEEA. The CDR3 coding sequence is TGTGCCAGCAGCGAAAGGGGTGCAGAGACCCAGTACTTC. Translating gives CASSERGAETQYF.

The chain employs TRBV27 and TRBJ2-1, with 9 positions matching TRBD2. With 8 bases clipped from V and 2 bases from J, the junction kept 4 bases outside the gene matches. CDR3 length equals 14 residues. CDR1 is MNHEY and CDR2 is SMNVEV in the germline V gene (reference sequence). As DNA, the CDR3 is TGTGCCAGCTGGTCTAGCGGGACCTACAATGAGCAGTTCTTC. Its translation: CASWSSGTYNEQFF.

The V gene is TRBV6-5, the J gene TRBJ1-5, with no clear D. Trimming cost V 6 bases and J 7 bases, with 16 bases left between them. This CDR3 region has 14 residues. Looked up from germline, CDR1 is MNHEY and CDR2 is SVGAGI. CDR3 protein: CASRAGPDAQPQHF. In DNA, the CDR3 is TGTGCCAGCAGAGCGGGCCCCGATGCCCAGCCCCAGCATTTT.

V gene TRBV19 combines with J gene TRBJ2-7, with 10 positions matching TRBD1. Trimming took 4 bases from V and 0 from J; bases not matched to a gene: 6. The CDR3 loop spans 16 amino acids. Germline V gene data show CDR1 as LNHDA and CDR2 as SQIVND (reference sequence). CDR3 nucleotide sequence: TGTGCCAGTAGTAAACCGGGACAGGGGAGCTCCTACGAGCAGTACTTC. Amino acid sequence: CASSKPGQGSSYEQYF. Using reference TRBV19 and TRBJ2-7 for the parts outside the CDR3, the full variable domain is DGGITQSPKYLFRKEGQNVTLSCEQNLNHDAMYWYRQDPGQGLRLIYYSQIVNDFQKGDIAEGYSVSREKKESFPLTVTSAQKNPTAFYLCASSKPGQGSSYEQYFGPGTRLTVT.

CDR3 nucleotide sequence: TGTGCCAGTAGTATAGGGGCTAGCGGTAACACCGGGGAGCTGTTTTTT. Its protein is CASSIGASGNTGELFF. V usage is TRBV19 and J usage is TRBJ2-2; TRBD2 aligns across 7 bases. Germline CDR1 LNHDA, CDR2 SQIVND (reference sequence). Germline trimming cut 1 base from V and 2 bases from J; bases unmatched to any gene: 4. The CDR3 extends over 16 amino acids.

The V and J genes are TRBV4-1 and TRBJ2-7; D possibly corresponds to TRBD1 (6 bases). CDR3 length equals 16 residues. The V and J ends lost 4 bases and 6 bases respectively, with 22 bases between them. Germline V lookup: CDR1 MGHRA, CDR2 YSYEKL. CDR3 DNA sequence: TGCGCCAGCAGCCTCCTCCAAGGGTCAGGGGCGGTCGAGCAGTACTTC. It translates to CASSLLQGSGAVEQYF.

This chain uses TRBV29-1 with TRBJ2-3; 7 positions agree with TRBD2. Germline V gene lookup returns CDR1 SQVTM and CDR2 ANQGSEA. The CDR3 consists of 14 residues. V trimming: 7 bases; J trimming: 3 bases; junction bases outside the gene matches: 10. CDR3: CSANAGERTDTQYF. For the CDR3, the DNA is TGCAGCGCTAACGCGGGGGAAAGAACAGATACGCAGTATTTT.

The gene calls are TRBV11-2 and TRBJ2-3; no reliable D call. Looked up from germline, CDR1 is SGHAT and CDR2 is FQNNGV. The V end lost 1 base, the J end lost 4 bases, and 18 bases lay between the germline ends. The CDR3 contains 17 residues. The CDR3, as DNA: TGTGCCAGCAGCTTAGTGAGGCGAACGCCCCTTGCAGATACGCAGTATTTT. Translation: CASSLVRRTPLADTQYF.